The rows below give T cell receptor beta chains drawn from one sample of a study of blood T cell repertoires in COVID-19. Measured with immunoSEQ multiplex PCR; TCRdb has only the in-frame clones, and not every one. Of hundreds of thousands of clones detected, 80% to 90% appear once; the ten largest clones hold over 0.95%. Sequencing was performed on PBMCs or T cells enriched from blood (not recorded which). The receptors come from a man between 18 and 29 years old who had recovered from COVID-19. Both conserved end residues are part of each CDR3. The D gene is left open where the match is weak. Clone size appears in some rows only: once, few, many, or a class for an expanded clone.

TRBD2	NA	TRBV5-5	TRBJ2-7	TGTGCCAGCAGCTGGGAGGGGCCGGAAGACGAGCAGTACTTC	CASSWEGPEDEQYF
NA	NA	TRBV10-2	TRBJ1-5	TGCGCCAGCAGTGAGCGGACAGAGAGCAATCAGCCCCAGCATTTT	CASSERTESNQPQHF
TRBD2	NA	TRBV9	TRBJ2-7	TGTGCCAGCAGCCCGACCGGGACTAGCGCCTACGAGCAGTACTTC	CASSPTGTSAYEQYF
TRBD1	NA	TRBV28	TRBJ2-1	TGTGCCAGCAATTCCTTAGCCGGGACAGGGATGGGCAATGAGCAGTTCTTC	CASNSLAGTGMGNEQFF
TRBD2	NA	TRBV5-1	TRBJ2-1	TGCGCCAGCAGCTTGACCCCCAGCGGGGGGGCGCTACAGTTCTTC	CASSLTPSGGALQFF
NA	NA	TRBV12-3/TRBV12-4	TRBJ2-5	TGTGCCAGCAGCCGGGGTGGAGAGACCCAGTACTTC	CASSRGGETQYF
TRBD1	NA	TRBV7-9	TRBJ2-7	TGTGCCAGCAGCTCCCCCGGGACAGACTACGAGCAGTACTTC	CASSSPGTDYEQYF
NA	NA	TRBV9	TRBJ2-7	TGTGCCAGCAGCGAAGGGTCGGGAGTGTCCTACGAGCAGTACTTC	CASSEGSGVSYEQYF
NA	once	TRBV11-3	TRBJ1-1	TGTGCCAGCAGCTTAGCCATGAACACTGAAGCTTTCTTT	CASSLAMNTEAFF
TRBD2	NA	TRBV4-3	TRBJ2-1	TGCGCCAGCAGCCAACACACGGGACTAGCTGGCAATGAGCAGTTCTTC	CASSQHTGLAGNEQFF
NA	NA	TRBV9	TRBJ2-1	TGTGCCAGCAGCGTAGCTAGCAGCTCCTACAATGAGCAGTTCTTC	CASSVASSSYNEQFF
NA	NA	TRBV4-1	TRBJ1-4	TGCGCCAGCCGGGCCCCGCAGGGACTGGGGAATGAAAAACTGTTTTTT	CASRAPQGLGNEKLFF
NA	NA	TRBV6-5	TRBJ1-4	TGTGCCAGCAGTCGGGGGACTAATGAAAAACTGTTTTTT	CASSRGTNEKLFF
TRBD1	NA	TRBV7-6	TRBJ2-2	TGTGCCAGCAGCTTAGTGCAGGGGGAGAGCACCGGGGAGCTGTTTTTT	CASSLVQGESTGELFF
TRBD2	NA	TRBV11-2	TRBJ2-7	TGTGCCAGCAGCCCCCGAGGGACTAGCCCCTCCTACGAGCAGTACTTC	CASSPRGTSPSYEQYF
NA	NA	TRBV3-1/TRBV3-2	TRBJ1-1	TGTGCCAGCAGCCCGAGACAGGACAACACTGAAGCTTTCTTT	CASSPRQDNTEAFF
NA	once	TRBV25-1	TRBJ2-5	TGTGCCAGCAGTGAAGGGCTAGCCGGGGAGACCCAGTACTTC	CASSEGLAGETQYF
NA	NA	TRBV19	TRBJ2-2	TGTGCCAGTCGGACAACCGGGGGCACCGGGGAGCTGTTTTTT	CASRTTGGTGELFF
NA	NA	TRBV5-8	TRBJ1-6	TGTGCCAGCAGCTTGGCCGTTCGACGGGGAACTTATAATTCACCCCTCCACTTT	CASSLAVRRGTYNSPLHF
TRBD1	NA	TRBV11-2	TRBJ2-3	TGTGCCAGCAGCTCGGCCCCGGGACAGGGGCTGTATTTT	CASSSAPGQGLYF
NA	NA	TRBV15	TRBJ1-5	TGTGCCACCAGCAGAGGGCCCCGTCAGCCCCAGCATTTT	CATSRGPRQPQHF
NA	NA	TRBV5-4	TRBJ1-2	TGTGCCAGCAGCTCGTACACGACATCCAGTACATGGCTCACCTTC	CASSSYTTSSTWLTF
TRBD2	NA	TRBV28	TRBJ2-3	TGTGCCAGCAGTTCTCTCCCCCTACTAGCGGGCACTTCCCCAGATACGCAGTATTTT	CASSSLPLLAGTSPDTQYF
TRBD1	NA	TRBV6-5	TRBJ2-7	TGTGCCAGCAGTTACGGGACAGGGGGCTACGAGCAGTACTTC	CASSYGTGGYEQYF
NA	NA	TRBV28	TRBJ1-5	TGTGCCAGCAGTTTACTTACAGGGTCGAATCAGCCCCAGCATTTT	CASSLLTGSNQPQHF
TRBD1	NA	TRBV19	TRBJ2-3	TGTGCCAGTAGTACCGACAGGGTACCTAGCACAGATACGCAGTATTTT	CASSTDRVPSTDTQYF
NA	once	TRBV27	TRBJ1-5	TGTGCCAGCAGTTGGTCCGGGACCGGGGGTCAGCCCCAGCATTTT	CASSWSGTGGQPQHF
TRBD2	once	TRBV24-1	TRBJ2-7	TGTGCCACCGGGGGGGGTAGCCCCCACGAGCAGTACTTC	CATGGGSPHEQYF
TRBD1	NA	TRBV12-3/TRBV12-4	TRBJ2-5	TGTGCCAGCAGTTCGATACCGCCAGGGGGTATGTACTTC	CASSSIPPGGMYF
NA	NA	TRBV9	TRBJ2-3	TGTGCCAGCAGCGTATTAGGCGGGAGCACAGATACGCAGTATTTT	CASSVLGGSTDTQYF
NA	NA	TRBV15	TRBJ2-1	TGTGCCACCAGCAGCCGACAGGAATTTTTGGGTGAGCAGTTCTTC	CATSSRQEFLGEQFF
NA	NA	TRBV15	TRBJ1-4	TGTGCCACCAGCAGAGAAGGAGGAAAACTGTTTTTT	CATSREGGKLFF
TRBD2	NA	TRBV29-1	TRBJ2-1	TGCAGCGGAGAGACCGGGACTAGCGGGAGTTATGAGCAGTTCTTC	CSGETGTSGSYEQFF
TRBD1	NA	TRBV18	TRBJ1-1	TGTGCCAGCTCACCGGGACAGGGTGTCGGCACTGAAGCTTTCTTT	CASSPGQGVGTEAFF
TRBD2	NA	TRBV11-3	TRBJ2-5	TGTGCCAGCAGCCCAAAAACCCACAGCGGGAGAGGAGAGACCCAGTACTTC	CASSPKTHSGRGETQYF
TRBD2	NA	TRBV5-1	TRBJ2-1	TGCGCCAGCAGCTTGGTTAGCGGGCTAGCTAATGAGCAGTTCTTC	CASSLVSGLANEQFF
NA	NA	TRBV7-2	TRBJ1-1	TGTGCCAGCAGCTTAGAAAGGGGGTATGAAGCTTTCTTT	CASSLERGYEAFF
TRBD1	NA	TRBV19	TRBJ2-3	TGTGCCAGTAGTTTGCCGGGGGACAGGGAAAATACGCAGTATTTT	CASSLPGDRENTQYF
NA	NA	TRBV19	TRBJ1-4	TGTGCCAGTAGTAATAGGGGTGCAGGGCGTCAAAAACTGTTTTTT	CASSNRGAGRQKLFF
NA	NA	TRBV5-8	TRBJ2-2	TGTGCCAGCAGGTACGATCCGGGAGCGAACACCGGGGAGCTGTTTTTT	CASRYDPGANTGELFF
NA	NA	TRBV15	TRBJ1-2	TGTGCCACCAGCAGAGATAATAGCAGGGTCTATGGCTACACCTTC	CATSRDNSRVYGYTF
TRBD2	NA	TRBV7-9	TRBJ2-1	TGTGCCAGCAGCCTCATTAGCGGGAGCTACAATGAGCAGTTCTTC	CASSLISGSYNEQFF
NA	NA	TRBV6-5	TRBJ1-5	TGTGCCAGCAGCCTAGGGCCGCGGGGCAATCAGCCCCAGCATTTT	CASSLGPRGNQPQHF
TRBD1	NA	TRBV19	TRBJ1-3	TGTGCCAGTAGTGTGACAGGGGGCGCGTCTGGAAACACCATATATTTT	CASSVTGGASGNTIYF
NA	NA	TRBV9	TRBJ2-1	TGTGCCAGCAGCGTCGGGGGCTCCTACAATGAGCAGTTCTTC	CASSVGGSYNEQFF
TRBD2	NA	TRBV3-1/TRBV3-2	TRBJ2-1	TGTGCCAGCAGCCAAGCTAGGACTAGCGGGGGTTATGAGCAGTTCTTC	CASSQARTSGGYEQFF
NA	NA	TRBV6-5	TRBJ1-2	TGTGCCAGCAGTTACACGGTCGCGGGAGGACACGGGCGGCCCACCTTC	CASSYTVAGGHGRPTF